These T cell receptor beta chains were read from a single sample in a study of blood T cell repertoires in COVID-19. Clones were sequenced by immunoSEQ multiplex PCR, and TCRdb holds only the in-frame ones, with some missing. The sample lists 250,000 to 300,000 clones; approximately 87% were seen once. Material for sequencing was peripheral blood. The receptors shown here come from a woman in her thirties with COVID-19, enrolled during active disease. CDR3s include the opening cysteine and the closing phenylalanine or tryptophan. The D gene is left open where the match is weak. Some rows mark clone size as missing; the rest say once, few, many or name a class of expanded clone.

V gene	clone size	D gene	J gene	CDR3 DNA	CDR3 protein
TRBV19	NA	TRBD1	TRBJ2-1	TGTGCCAGTAGTATAGTAACAGGGGGCTCCTACAATGAGCAGTTCTTC	CASSIVTGGSYNEQFF
TRBV25-1	NA	NA	TRBJ2-1	TGTGCCAGCAGTGAATTCAGGTTTACGGATGAGCAGTTCTTC	CASSEFRFTDEQFF
TRBV5-5	NA	TRBD2	TRBJ2-5	TGTGCCAGCAGCACGGGACTAGCGGGGGGGCGTACCTTAGAGACCCAGTACTTC	CASSTGLAGGRTLETQYF
TRBV27	NA	NA	TRBJ2-1	TGTGCCAGCAAGCGTCTAGGCGGGTCGAGTGAGCAGTTCTTC	CASKRLGGSSEQFF
TRBV3-1/TRBV3-2	few	TRBD2	TRBJ2-3	TGTGCCAGCAGCCACCTAGCGGGGTACACAGATACGCAGTATTTT	CASSHLAGYTDTQYF
TRBV11-3	few	NA	TRBJ2-2	TGTGCCAGCAGCTTAGATTCCGGGGGTGGCTACACCGGGGAGCTGTTTTTT	CASSLDSGGGYTGELFF
TRBV5-1	NA	TRBD1	TRBJ1-2	TGCGCCAGCAGCGGACAGGGGGCATCGTGGCATGGCTACACCTTC	CASSGQGASWHGYTF
TRBV5-8	NA	TRBD2	TRBJ2-1	TGTGCCAGCAGTCTTGGATCGACAGCGGGGGGGGACAATGAGCAGTTCTTC	CASSLGSTAGGDNEQFF
TRBV27	NA	TRBD2	TRBJ2-3	TGTGCCAGCAGTTATTCGGGGGGGGTCTACACAGATACGCAGTATTTT	CASSYSGGVYTDTQYF
TRBV5-1	NA	NA	TRBJ2-7	TGCGCCAGCAGCTTTTCTCCCCTTCTCGAGCAGTACTTC	CASSFSPLLEQYF
TRBV11-3	NA	TRBD2	TRBJ2-7	TGTGCCAGCAGCTTTAGCGGGGGGGCCGGCGAGCAGTACTTC	CASSFSGGAGEQYF
TRBV6-5	NA	TRBD1	TRBJ2-2	TGTGCCAGCCTACCTGTACAGGGGGCCCCCGGGGAGCTGTTTTTT	CASLPVQGAPGELFF
TRBV19	NA	NA	TRBJ1-6	TGTGCCAGTAGTATAGACCCCCGGAATTCACCCCTCCACTTT	CASSIDPRNSPLHF
TRBV19	NA	NA	TRBJ1-5	TGTGCCAGTAGTATGGCAGGGGTTCTTCATCGTGATCAGCCCCAGCATTTT	CASSMAGVLHRDQPQHF
TRBV11-2	NA	NA	TRBJ2-5	TGTGCCAGCAGCCGATCGACTCCTCCAGCTCTCCAGTACTTC	CASSRSTPPALQYF
TRBV10-3	once	TRBD2	TRBJ2-7	TGTGCCATCAGCGTAAGAGCGGGGGAGTACGAGCAGTACTTC	CAISVRAGEYEQYF
TRBV2	NA	TRBD1	TRBJ1-4	TGTGCCAGCCGGGACAGACTTTTACCTAATGAAAAACTGTTTTTT	CASRDRLLPNEKLFF
TRBV19	NA	TRBD1	TRBJ1-6	TGTGCCAGTAGTTCCGGGACAGCCTATAATTCACCCCTCCACTTT	CASSSGTAYNSPLHF
TRBV7-2	NA	TRBD1	TRBJ1-2	TGTGCCAGCAGCTCAGGGACAGTGGGCTATGGCTACACCTTC	CASSSGTVGYGYTF
TRBV12-3/TRBV12-4	NA	NA	TRBJ2-1	TGTGCCAGCAGCCCGGTTGGGGAGGAGCAGTTCTTC	CASSPVGEEQFF
TRBV28	NA	NA	TRBJ2-7	TGTGCCAGCAGTCCGGCGGGGTACGAGCAGTACTTC	CASSPAGYEQYF
TRBV2	NA	NA	TRBJ2-1	TGTGCCAGCGGTTCAGGGTTCAGGGTGTTCTTC	CASGSGFRVFF
TRBV5-1	NA	NA	TRBJ2-3	TGCGCCAGCAGCTTGGGGCCTACAGATACGCAGTATTTT	CASSLGPTDTQYF
TRBV3-1/TRBV3-2	NA	TRBD1	TRBJ1-6	TGTGCCAGCAGCCAACCTTCCAGGGGGAAGGGTTCACCCCTCCACTTT	CASSQPSRGKGSPLHF